This record covers a single T cell receptor beta chain. Its antigen is not identified. Each CDR3 protein is one row after TCRdb ran MiXCR on the 5' RACE reads. The data show 500,000 to 650,000 distinct CDR3 sequences, 9% to 15% seen once. This record comes from a study of T cells after yellow fever vaccination. Study-level results: Subsequent to the booster, the majority of primary-vaccination clones reappeared (around 96% CD4, around 85% CD8).

This CDR3 region has 14 residues. The V gene end was trimmed by 5 bases and the J gene end by 2 bases; junction bases not matched to a gene: 8. From germline, CDR1 is DFQATT and CDR2 SNEGSKA (reference sequence). This sample comprised PBMCs, obtained on the day of the yellow fever booster vaccination. This receptor was obtained from a man aged 25 to 40 who received the YFV17D yellow fever vaccine. The chain couples TRBV20-1 to TRBJ2-7; 8 positions match TRBD1. CDR3 protein: CSAVGTGETYEQYF. The CDR3 DNA reads TGCAGTGCTGTCGGGACAGGTGAAACCTACGAGCAGTACTTC.